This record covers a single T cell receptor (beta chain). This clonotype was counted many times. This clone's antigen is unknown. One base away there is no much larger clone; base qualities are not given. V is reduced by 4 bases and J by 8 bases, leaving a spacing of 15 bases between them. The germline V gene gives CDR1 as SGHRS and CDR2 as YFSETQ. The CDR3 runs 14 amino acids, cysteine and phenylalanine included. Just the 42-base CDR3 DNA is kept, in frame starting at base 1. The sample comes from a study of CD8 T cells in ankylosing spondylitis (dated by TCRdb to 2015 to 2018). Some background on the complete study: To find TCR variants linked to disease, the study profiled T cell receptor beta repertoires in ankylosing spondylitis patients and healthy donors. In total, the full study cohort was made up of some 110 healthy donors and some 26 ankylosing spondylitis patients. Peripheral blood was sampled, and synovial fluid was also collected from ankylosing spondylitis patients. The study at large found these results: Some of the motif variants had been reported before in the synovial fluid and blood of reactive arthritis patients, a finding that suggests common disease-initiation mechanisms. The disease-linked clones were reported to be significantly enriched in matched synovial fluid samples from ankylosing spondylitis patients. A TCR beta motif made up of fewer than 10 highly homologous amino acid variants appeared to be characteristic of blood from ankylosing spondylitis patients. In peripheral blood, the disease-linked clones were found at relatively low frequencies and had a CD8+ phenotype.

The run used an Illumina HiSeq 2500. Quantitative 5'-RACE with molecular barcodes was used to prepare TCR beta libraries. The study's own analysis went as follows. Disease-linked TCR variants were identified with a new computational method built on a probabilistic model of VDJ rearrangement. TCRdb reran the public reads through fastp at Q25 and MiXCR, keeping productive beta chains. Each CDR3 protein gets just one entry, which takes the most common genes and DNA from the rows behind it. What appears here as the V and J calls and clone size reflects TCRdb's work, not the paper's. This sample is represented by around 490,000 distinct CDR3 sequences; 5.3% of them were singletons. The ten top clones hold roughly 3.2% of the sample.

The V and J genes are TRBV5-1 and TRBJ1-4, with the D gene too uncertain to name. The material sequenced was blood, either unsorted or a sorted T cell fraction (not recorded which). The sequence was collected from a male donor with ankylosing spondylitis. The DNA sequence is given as TGCGCCAGCAGCATGGAGGGCAGAGGGGAAAAACTGTTTTTT. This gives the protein CASSMEGRGEKLFF.